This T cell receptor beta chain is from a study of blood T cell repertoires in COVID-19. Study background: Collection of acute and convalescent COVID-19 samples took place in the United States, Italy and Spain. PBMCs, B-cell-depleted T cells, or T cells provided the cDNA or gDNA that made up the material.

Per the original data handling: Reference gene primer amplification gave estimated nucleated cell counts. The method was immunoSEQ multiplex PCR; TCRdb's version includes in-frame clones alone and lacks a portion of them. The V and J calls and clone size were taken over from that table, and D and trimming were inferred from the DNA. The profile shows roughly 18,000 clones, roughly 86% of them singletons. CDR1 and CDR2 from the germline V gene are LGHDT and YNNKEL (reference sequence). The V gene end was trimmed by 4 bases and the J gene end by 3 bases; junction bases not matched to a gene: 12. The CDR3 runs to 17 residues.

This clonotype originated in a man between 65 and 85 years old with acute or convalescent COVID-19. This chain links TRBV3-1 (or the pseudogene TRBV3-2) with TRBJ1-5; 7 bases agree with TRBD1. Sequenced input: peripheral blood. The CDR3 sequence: CASSRLLVGQSNQPQHF. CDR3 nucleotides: TGTGCCAGCAGCCGCCTACTCGTGGGACAGTCCAATCAGCCCCAGCATTTT.